This T cell receptor beta chain was retrieved from a study of blood T cell repertoires in COVID-19. Clones were sequenced by immunoSEQ multiplex PCR, and TCRdb holds only the in-frame ones, with some missing. This sample yields 200,000 to 250,000 clones, of which 82% are seen a single time; approximately 4.9% belongs to the top ten. Germline CDR1 reads KGHSH; CDR2 reads LQKENI. This CDR3 is built from 14 residues. Trimming pared 0 bases from V and 1 base from J, leaving 6 bases between. The receptor was derived from a woman of 80 years or more with active or convalescent COVID-19. The chain has TRBV18 and TRBJ1-1, with a weak D call TRBD1 (6 bases). Sequences were obtained from peripheral blood. CDR3 bases: TGTGCCAGCTCACCACCAGGGGGGAACACTGAAGCTTTCTTT. Protein sequence: CASSPPGGNTEAFF.